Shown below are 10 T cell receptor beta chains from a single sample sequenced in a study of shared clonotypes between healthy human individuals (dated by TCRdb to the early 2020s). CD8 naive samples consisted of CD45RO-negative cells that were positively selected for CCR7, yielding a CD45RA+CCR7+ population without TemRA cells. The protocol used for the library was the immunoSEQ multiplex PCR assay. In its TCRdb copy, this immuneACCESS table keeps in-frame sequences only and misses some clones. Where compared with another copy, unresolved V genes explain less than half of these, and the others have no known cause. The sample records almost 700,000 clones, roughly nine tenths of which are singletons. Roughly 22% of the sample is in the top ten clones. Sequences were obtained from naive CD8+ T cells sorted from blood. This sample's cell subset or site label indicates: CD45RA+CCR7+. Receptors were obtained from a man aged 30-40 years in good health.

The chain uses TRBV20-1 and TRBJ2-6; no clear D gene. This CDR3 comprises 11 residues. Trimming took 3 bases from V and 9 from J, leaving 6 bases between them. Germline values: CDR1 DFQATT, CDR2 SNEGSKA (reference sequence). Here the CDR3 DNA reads TGCAGTGCTAGGTCGGGCAACGTCCTGACTTTC. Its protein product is CSARSGNVLTF.

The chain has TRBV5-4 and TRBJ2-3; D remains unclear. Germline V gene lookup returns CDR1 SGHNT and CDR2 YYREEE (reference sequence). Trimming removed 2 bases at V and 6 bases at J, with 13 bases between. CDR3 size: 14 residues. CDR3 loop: CASSFSRGPDTQYF. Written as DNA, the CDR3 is TGTGCCAGCAGCTTTAGTCGAGGTCCTGATACGCAGTATTTT.

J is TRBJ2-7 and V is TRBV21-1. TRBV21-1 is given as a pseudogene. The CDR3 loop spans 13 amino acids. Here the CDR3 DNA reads TGTGCCAGCAGCAAAGGGCTAGTGGGAGAGCAGTACTTC. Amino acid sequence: CASSKGLVGEQYF.

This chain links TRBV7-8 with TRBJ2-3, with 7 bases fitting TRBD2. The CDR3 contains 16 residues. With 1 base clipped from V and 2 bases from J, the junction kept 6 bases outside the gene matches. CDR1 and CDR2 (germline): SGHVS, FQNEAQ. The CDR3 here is CASSLGTSPFTDTQYF. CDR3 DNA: TGTGCCAGCAGCTTAGGGACTAGTCCTTTCACAGATACGCAGTATTTT.

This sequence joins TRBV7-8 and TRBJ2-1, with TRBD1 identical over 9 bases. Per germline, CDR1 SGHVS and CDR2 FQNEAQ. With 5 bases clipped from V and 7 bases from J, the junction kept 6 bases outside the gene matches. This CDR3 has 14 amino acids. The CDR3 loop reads CASSPGQGMNEQFF. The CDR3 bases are TGTGCCAGCAGCCCGGGACAGGGTATGAATGAGCAGTTCTTC.

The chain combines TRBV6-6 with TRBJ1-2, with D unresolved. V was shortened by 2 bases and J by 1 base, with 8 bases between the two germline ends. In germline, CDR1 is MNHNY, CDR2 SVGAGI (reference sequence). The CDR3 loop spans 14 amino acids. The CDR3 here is CASSYQGSNYGYTF. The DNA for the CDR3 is TGTGCCAGCAGTTACCAAGGAAGTAACTATGGCTACACCTTC.

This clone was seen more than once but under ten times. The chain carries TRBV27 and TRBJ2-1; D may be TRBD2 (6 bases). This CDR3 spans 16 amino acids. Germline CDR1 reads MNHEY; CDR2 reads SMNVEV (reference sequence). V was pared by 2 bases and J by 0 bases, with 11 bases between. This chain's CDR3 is CASSLTGGASYNEQFF. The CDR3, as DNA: TGTGCCAGCAGTTTAACAGGAGGGGCCTCCTACAATGAGCAGTTCTTC.

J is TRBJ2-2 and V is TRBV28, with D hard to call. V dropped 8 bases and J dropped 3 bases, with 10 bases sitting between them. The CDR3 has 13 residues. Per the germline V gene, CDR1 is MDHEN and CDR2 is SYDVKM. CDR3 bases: TGTGCCAGCGTGAAATGGGACACCGGGGAGCTGTTTTTT. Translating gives CASVKWDTGELFF.

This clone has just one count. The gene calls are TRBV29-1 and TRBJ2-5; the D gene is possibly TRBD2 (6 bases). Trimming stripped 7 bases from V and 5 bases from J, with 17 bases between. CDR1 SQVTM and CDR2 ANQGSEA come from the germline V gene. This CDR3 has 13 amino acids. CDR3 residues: CSARISGDETQYF. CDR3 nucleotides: TGCAGCGCCCGGATATCGGGAGATGAGACCCAGTACTTC.

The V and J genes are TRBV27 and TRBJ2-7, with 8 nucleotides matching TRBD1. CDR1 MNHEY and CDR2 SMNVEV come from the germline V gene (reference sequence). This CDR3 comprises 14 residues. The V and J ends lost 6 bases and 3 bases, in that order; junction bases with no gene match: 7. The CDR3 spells CASRLRGLGYEQYF. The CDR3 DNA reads TGTGCCAGCAGACTCAGGGGGCTTGGCTACGAGCAGTACTTC.